The rows below give T cell receptor beta chains drawn from one sample of a study of T-cell memory formation after mild COVID-19. TCRdb independently ran MiXCR on the 5' RACE reads; one entry per CDR3 protein. This repertoire shows about 140,000 distinct CDR3 sequences, around 15% found once; its top ten account for 25% to 30%. The sample consisted of PBMCs or a T cell subset sorted from them (not recorded which). The source of these receptors is an adult woman who had mild COVID-19 (a few samples of this study predate the infection). Cell type and time point are not known. CDR3s include the opening cysteine and the closing phenylalanine or tryptophan. D genes are given only for firm matches. A row's size may be missing; if present it is once, few, many or a size class.

d_call	clone_size	v_call	j_call	cdr3_aa	cdr3_nt
TRBD2	few	TRBV20-1	TRBJ2-1	CSAPILAGGVDEQFF	TGCAGTGCTCCGATCTTAGCGGGAGGAGTAGATGAGCAGTTCTTC
-	once	TRBV30	TRBJ2-1	CAWKPYNEQFF	TGTGCCTGGAAACCCTACAATGAGCAGTTCTTC
TRBD2	-	TRBV2	TRBJ2-1	CASRGSWEGLYNEQFF	TGTGCCAGCAGGGGGTCGTGGGAGGGCCTCTACAATGAGCAGTTCTTC
TRBD1	-	TRBV5-1	TRBJ1-1	CASSLGQAANTEAFF	TGCGCCAGCAGCTTAGGACAGGCTGCGAACACTGAAGCTTTCTTT
TRBD1	-	TRBV30	TRBJ2-1	CAWSAGTGYNEQFF	TGTGCCTGGAGTGCCGGGACAGGTTACAATGAGCAGTTCTTC
-	few	TRBV5-1	TRBJ2-7	CASSALTGPYEQYF	TGCGCCAGCAGCGCCTTAACAGGACCCTACGAGCAGTACTTC
TRBD2	-	TRBV4-3	TRBJ2-1	CASSQGRGGYNEQFF	TGCGCCAGCAGCCAAGGCCGGGGGGGGTACAATGAGCAGTTCTTC
-	few	TRBV2	TRBJ2-6	CASSEGRVGANVLTF	TGTGCCAGCAGTGAGGGCAGAGTCGGGGCCAACGTCCTGACTTTC
-	many	TRBV6-5	TRBJ2-1	CASSYAGYGNEQFF	TGTGCCAGCAGTTACGCCGGGTACGGCAATGAGCAGTTCTTC
-	-	TRBV5-5	TRBJ1-2	CASSLSAQTLYGYTF	TGTGCCAGCAGCTTGTCGGCTCAGACCCTCTATGGCTACACCTTC
TRBD2	many	TRBV9	TRBJ2-3	CASSTSGTGADTQYF	TGTGCCAGCAGTACTAGCGGGACTGGCGCAGATACGCAGTATTTT
-	few	TRBV7-6	TRBJ1-2	CASSLSGASLYGYTF	TGTGCCAGCAGCTTATCAGGGGCGAGTCTCTATGGCTACACCTTC
-	-	TRBV28	TRBJ1-5	CASSLGAARNQPQHF	TGTGCCAGCAGTTTAGGAGCCGCCCGCAATCAGCCCCAGCATTTT
-	-	TRBV19	TRBJ1-1	CASSMGSVNTEAFF	TGTGCCAGTAGTATGGGGTCAGTTAACACTGAAGCTTTCTTT
TRBD1	-	TRBV12-3/TRBV12-4	TRBJ1-3	CATGQGGGNTIYF	TGTGCCACCGGACAGGGTGGGGGAAACACCATATATTTT
-	many	TRBV6-5	TRBJ2-2	CASSYTSILNTGELFF	TGTGCCAGCAGTTACACCTCAATACTAAACACCGGGGAGCTGTTTTTT
-	-	TRBV20-1	TRBJ2-7	CSSLRGYEQYF	TGCAGTTCTCTTAGAGGATACGAGCAGTACTTC
-	few	TRBV7-9	TRBJ1-1	CASSLRADLNTEAFF	TGTGCCAGCAGCTTACGAGCGGACTTGAACACTGAAGCTTTCTTT
-	many	TRBV20-1	TRBJ2-1	CSARDYLANNEQFF	TGCAGTGCTAGGGACTACCTAGCGAACAATGAGCAGTTCTTC
-	few	TRBV7-9	TRBJ2-1	CASSSGLYNEQFF	TGTGCCAGCAGCTCGGGGTTGTACAATGAGCAGTTCTTC